This is a list of T cell receptor beta chains from one sample in a study of T cell changes during pregnancy in multiple sclerosis. Method: immunoSEQ multiplex PCR; TCRdb's copy keeps in-frame clones and lacks some. The data show about 48,000 clones, with roughly 94% seen just once and over 0.45% held by the top ten. Sequenced material: CD4+ T cells from peripheral blood mononuclear cells, taken in the first trimester of pregnancy. The receptors shown here come from a female donor with multiple sclerosis, enrolled in a pregnancy study. Each CDR3 is given with its conserved first and last residue. The order of the fields is V gene, clone size, J gene, D gene, CDR3 DNA, CDR3 protein. The D gene is left open where the match is weak. Expanded clones are given a class, and other clones once, few, many or no size at all.

v_gene: TRBV2
abundance: .
j_gene: TRBJ2-3
d_gene: TRBD2
CDR3nt: TGTGCCAGCAGCGTACTAGCGGGGGTCACAGATACGCAGTATTTT
CDR3aa: CASSVLAGVTDTQYF

v_gene: TRBV4-1
abundance: .
j_gene: TRBJ2-7
d_gene: .
CDR3nt: TGCGCCAGCAGCCAAGACAGGGGCTTCCTCGGCGAGCAGTACTTC
CDR3aa: CASSQDRGFLGEQYF

v_gene: TRBV19
abundance: .
j_gene: TRBJ2-5
d_gene: TRBD1
CDR3nt: TGTGCCAGTAGTATAAGGGGGCTTATGGAGACCCAGTACTTC
CDR3aa: CASSIRGLMETQYF

v_gene: TRBV27
abundance: .
j_gene: TRBJ2-1
d_gene: .
CDR3nt: TGTGCCAGAGACTTGGGGGCAAGTGAGCAGTTCTTC
CDR3aa: CARDLGASEQFF

v_gene: TRBV5-1
abundance: .
j_gene: TRBJ2-1
d_gene: TRBD2
CDR3nt: TGCGCCAGCAGAGATATACGGGGGGGCGGGAATGAGCAGTTCTTC
CDR3aa: CASRDIRGGGNEQFF

v_gene: TRBV7-2
abundance: .
j_gene: TRBJ2-7
d_gene: TRBD1
CDR3nt: TGTGCCAGCAGTCCTCGACAGGGGGCGATCTACGAGCAGTACTTC
CDR3aa: CASSPRQGAIYEQYF

v_gene: TRBV11-2
abundance: .
j_gene: TRBJ2-3
d_gene: .
CDR3nt: TGTGCCAGCAGCTTAACCGGGGGTAGCACAGATACGCAGTATTTT
CDR3aa: CASSLTGGSTDTQYF

v_gene: TRBV5-5
abundance: .
j_gene: TRBJ2-7
d_gene: .
CDR3nt: TGTGCCAGCAGCTTGGGGGCCGAACCGTGGCAGTACTTC
CDR3aa: CASSLGAEPWQYF

v_gene: TRBV10-3
abundance: once
j_gene: TRBJ1-1
d_gene: .
CDR3nt: TGTGCCATCAGTAACCGGGGGAGCGACAGGAACACTGAAGCTTTCTTT
CDR3aa: CAISNRGSDRNTEAFF

v_gene: TRBV19
abundance: medium-sized
j_gene: TRBJ1-4
d_gene: .
CDR3nt: TGTGCCAGTAGTATAGGACAGAGGATTGTTGAAAAACTGTTTTTT
CDR3aa: CASSIGQRIVEKLFF

v_gene: TRBV2
abundance: once
j_gene: TRBJ2-2
d_gene: TRBD1
CDR3nt: TGTGCCAGCGTTTGGGGACAGGGTAATACCGGGGAGCTGTTTTTT
CDR3aa: CASVWGQGNTGELFF

v_gene: TRBV10-3
abundance: .
j_gene: TRBJ2-3
d_gene: TRBD1
CDR3nt: TGTGCCATCAGTGAGCGAGGACAGGGCAAGTCCACAGATACGCAGTATTTT
CDR3aa: CAISERGQGKSTDTQYF

v_gene: TRBV6-1
abundance: .
j_gene: TRBJ2-3
d_gene: TRBD1
CDR3nt: TGTGCCAGCAGTCTTACAGGGGGGACCACAGATACGCAGTATTTT
CDR3aa: CASSLTGGTTDTQYF

v_gene: TRBV6-5
abundance: .
j_gene: TRBJ1-3
d_gene: .
CDR3nt: TGTGCCTGTACCAGAGGGACTGGAAACACCATATATTTT
CDR3aa: CACTRGTGNTIYF

v_gene: TRBV5-1
abundance: .
j_gene: TRBJ2-5
d_gene: TRBD2
CDR3nt: TGCGCCAGCAGCCCGGTAGCGGGGACAGAGACCCAGTACTTC
CDR3aa: CASSPVAGTETQYF

v_gene: TRBV2
abundance: .
j_gene: TRBJ2-3
d_gene: .
CDR3nt: TGTGCCAGCAGGGGGGGCGGGGGAACAGATACGCAGTATTTT
CDR3aa: CASRGGGGTDTQYF

v_gene: TRBV4-2
abundance: .
j_gene: TRBJ2-2
d_gene: .
CDR3nt: TGTGCCAGCAGCCAAGAATCGGGATACGCGAACACCGGGGAGCTGTTTTTT
CDR3aa: CASSQESGYANTGELFF

v_gene: TRBV23-1
abundance: .
j_gene: TRBJ2-3
d_gene: TRBD1
CDR3nt: TGCGCCAGCAGTCAATCGGGACAGACTAGCACAGATACGCAGTATTTT
CDR3aa: CASSQSGQTSTDTQYF

v_gene: TRBV14
abundance: .
j_gene: TRBJ2-1
d_gene: TRBD2
CDR3nt: TGTGCCAGCAGCCTCCGTCGGACTAGCGGGATGACCAATGAGCAGTTCTTC
CDR3aa: CASSLRRTSGMTNEQFF

v_gene: TRBV15
abundance: .
j_gene: TRBJ2-1
d_gene: .
CDR3nt: TGTGCCACCAGCAGTGGCGACGGGGTCCCTGGCTACAATGAGCAGTTCTTC
CDR3aa: CATSSGDGVPGYNEQFF

v_gene: TRBV2
abundance: .
j_gene: TRBJ2-7
d_gene: .
CDR3nt: TGTGCCAGCAGTGCACAGGGGGGGGAGCAGTACTTC
CDR3aa: CASSAQGGEQYF

v_gene: TRBV5-4
abundance: .
j_gene: TRBJ2-5
d_gene: .
CDR3nt: TGTGCCAGCAGTCAGCACGGGACTCAAGAGACCCAGTACTTC
CDR3aa: CASSQHGTQETQYF